These 23 T cell receptor beta chains were sequenced from one sample in a study of T cell changes during pregnancy in multiple sclerosis. TCRdb's copy holds only in-frame clones and misses some; the assay was immunoSEQ multiplex PCR. The sample consists of 65,000 to 85,000 clones, around nine tenths of them appearing once. The sequenced sample was CD4+ T cells from peripheral blood mononuclear cells, obtained after pregnancy. The source is a female donor with multiple sclerosis, enrolled in a pregnancy study.

The chain couples TRBV5-4 to TRBJ2-6, with D possibly matching TRBD1 (5 bases). Looked up from germline, CDR1 is SGHNT and CDR2 is YYREEE (reference sequence). The germline V and J ends were trimmed by 0 bases and 0 bases, with 7 bases remaining between them. The CDR3 has 16 amino acids. The CDR3 region has the DNA TGTGCCAGCAGCTTGGACAGGAGCTCTGGGGCCAACGTCCTGACTTTC. This codes for CASSLDRSSGANVLTF.

V and J are TRBV19 and TRBJ1-4, with 7 bases fitting TRBD1. In germline, CDR1 is LNHDA, CDR2 SQIVND (reference sequence). The CDR3 sequence is 16 residues long. Losses at the gene ends were 3 bases for V and 8 bases for J; bases not matched to a gene: 12. DNA of the CDR3: TGTGCCAGTAGTATGTCTACAGGGGTGAGAGGAGAAAAACTGTTTTTT. This translates into CASSMSTGVRGEKLFF.

The chain links TRBV7-9 to TRBJ1-5, with D unresolved. This CDR3 spans 15 amino acids. Germline assignment: CDR1 SEHNR and CDR2 FQNEAQ (reference sequence). Between the trimmed V and J ends, which lost 1 base and 2 bases, there was a span of 9 bases. CDR3 loop: CASSLEGGGNQPQHF. The CDR3, as DNA: TGTGCCAGCAGCTTAGAGGGCGGGGGCAATCAGCCCCAGCATTTT. Based on the CDR3 plus reference TRBV7-9 and TRBJ1-5, the full variable domain is DTGVSQNPRHKITKRGQNVTFRCDPISEHNRLYWYRQTLGQGPEFLTYFQNEAQLEKSRLLSDRFSAERPKGSFSTLEIQRTEQGDSAMYLCASSLEGGGNQPQHFGDGTRLSIL.

J is TRBJ2-3 and V is TRBV7-3, with TRBD2 matching 10 bases. This CDR3 contains 16 residues. J gave up 1 base and V 1 base, and 2 bases lay outside the gene matches. In germline, CDR1 is SGHTA, CDR2 FQGTGA. CDR3 DNA sequence: TGTGCCAGCAGCTTAAAAGCGGGGGGGGGCACAGATACGCAGTATTTT. Protein sequence: CASSLKAGGGTDTQYF.

J is TRBJ2-5 and V is TRBV29-1; 9 bases fit TRBD1. The CDR3 sequence is 14 residues long. The junction had 11 bases not matched to a gene; V was cut back by 7 bases and J by 5 bases. The V gene's germline CDR1 is SQVTM and CDR2 ANQGSEA. CDR3 region: CSARETGQGETQYF. As DNA, the CDR3 is TGCAGCGCCCGGGAAACGGGACAGGGTGAGACCCAGTACTTC.

This chain joins TRBV19 and TRBJ2-3; 7 nucleotides align to TRBD2. Per the germline V gene, CDR1 is LNHDA and CDR2 is SQIVND (reference sequence). The V and J ends lost 7 bases and 2 bases, in that order; junction bases with no gene match: 9. This CDR3 contains 15 residues. In DNA form, the CDR3 reads TGTGCCAGTACTCCTCTAGCGGCAGACACAGATACGCAGTATTTT. Protein: CASTPLAADTDTQYF.

The chain is built from TRBV5-8 and TRBJ1-2; perhaps TRBD1 as D (6 bases). The CDR3 runs to 13 residues. Between the trimmed V and J ends, which lost 4 bases and 4 bases, there was a span of 11 bases. Germline loops: CDR1 SGHTS, CDR2 YDEGEE. CDR3 nucleotide sequence: TGTGCCAGCAGCATTGACAGGACCTATGGCTACACCTTC. Translating it yields CASSIDRTYGYTF.

V is TRBV11-2 and J is TRBJ1-2; possible D gene TRBD1, 6 bases. The ends were cut back, 4 bases at V and 4 bases at J, with 7 bases in the middle. Germline V gives CDR1 SGHAT, CDR2 FQNNGV. This CDR3 is built from 12 residues. The CDR3 nucleotides read TGTGCCAGCAGCTCACAGGGCTATGGCTACACCTTC. As protein: CASSSQGYGYTF.

The gene calls are TRBV2 and TRBJ1-1; D uncertain. The V gene lost 8 bases and the J gene lost 4 bases, with 14 bases spanning the gap. Germline values: CDR1 SNHLY, CDR2 FYNNEI. This CDR3 has 13 amino acids. The CDR3 is CASQRDSITEAFF. The CDR3 DNA follows: TGTGCCAGCCAGCGAGACTCGATCACTGAAGCTTTCTTT.

V usage is TRBV19 and J usage is TRBJ1-5, with D maybe TRBD1 (5 bases). The germline V gene encodes CDR1 LNHDA and CDR2 SQIVND (reference sequence). The CDR3 consists of 16 residues. V lost 3 bases and J lost 6, with 18 bases in between. The DNA for the CDR3 is TGTGCCAGTAGTATTTATTGGGCAGACAGTAGTCAGCCCCAGCATTTT. Translation: CASSIYWADSSQPQHF.

This chain links TRBV6-1 with TRBJ1-1; 11 bases are shared with TRBD1. V was pared by 7 bases and J by 6 bases, with 7 bases of the junction left unmatched. The CDR3 is made up of 14 amino acids. Looked up from germline, CDR1 is MNHNS and CDR2 is SASEGT. The CDR3 loop is CASTRDRGDAEAFF. CDR3 DNA: TGTGCCAGCACTAGGGACAGGGGGGACGCTGAAGCTTTCTTT.

This rearrangement joins TRBV2 to TRBJ2-5; possible D gene TRBD1, 5 bases. CDR1 is SNHLY, CDR2 FYNNEI, per germline. V was trimmed by 3 bases and J by 5 bases, leaving 13 bases between them. The CDR3 consists of 14 residues. The CDR3, as DNA: TGTGCCAGCAGTGACAGGGTAAACGGGGAGACCCAGTACTTC. Translation: CASSDRVNGETQYF.

This clone appeared a single time. The chain is built from TRBV10-3 and TRBJ2-5; TRBD2 is a possible D gene (6 bases). The CDR3 sequence is 15 residues long. The V gene lost 0 bases and the J gene lost 2 bases, with 10 bases spanning the gap. CDR1 is ENHRY, CDR2 SYGVKD, per germline. The CDR3 spells CAISESAGSQETQYF. The CDR3, as DNA: TGTGCCATCAGTGAGTCCGCGGGGAGTCAAGAGACCCAGTACTTC.

The J gene is TRBJ2-1, the V gene TRBV7-8; weak D call: TRBD1 (5 bases). The germline V and J ends were trimmed by 4 bases and 5 bases, with 9 bases remaining between them. The CDR3 has 13 amino acids. Germline CDR1 and CDR2: SGHVS and FQNEAQ. CDR3 protein: CASSSGPHNEQFF. In DNA, the CDR3 is TGTGCCAGCAGCTCAGGGCCCCACAATGAGCAGTTCTTC.

V and J are TRBV9 and TRBJ2-1; D gene unclear. Germline V gene sequence: CDR1 SGDLS, CDR2 YYNGEE. The CDR3 spans 13 residues. V was trimmed by 3 bases and J by 0 bases, leaving 4 bases between them. CDR3 residues: CASSASSYNEQFF. CDR3 nucleotides: TGTGCCAGCAGCGCGAGCTCCTACAATGAGCAGTTCTTC.

This sequence joins TRBV5-4 and TRBJ2-3; TRBD2 matches 10 bases. With 4 bases clipped from V and 5 bases from J, the junction kept 7 bases outside the gene matches. CDR3 length: 15 amino acids. Per germline, CDR1 SGHNT and CDR2 YYREEE (reference sequence). This CDR3 reads CASSPSGGLGDTQYF. The CDR3, as DNA: TGTGCCAGCAGCCCTAGCGGGGGTCTCGGAGATACGCAGTATTTT.

The rearrangement joins TRBV28 to TRBJ1-1, with D perhaps matching TRBD1 (6 bases). Germline CDR1 MDHEN, CDR2 SYDVKM. The CDR3 sequence is 16 residues long. Trimming removed 7 bases at V and 4 bases at J, with 22 bases between. The CDR3 is CASTQRGRGGGTEAFF. The CDR3, as DNA: TGTGCCAGCACCCAACGTGGGAGGGGAGGGGGCACTGAAGCTTTCTTT.

This rearrangement joins TRBV2 to TRBJ2-3; D remains unclear. The germline V gene has CDR1 SNHLY and CDR2 FYNNEI. Trimming removed 6 bases at V and 0 bases at J, with 22 bases between. There are 18 residues in the CDR3. For the CDR3, the DNA is TGTGCCAGCAGGAGTCGGGTTTCGGGTCTTGTTAGCACAGATACGCAGTATTTT. Translation gives CASRSRVSGLVSTDTQYF.

V gene TRBV2 combines with J gene TRBJ2-1; 9 nucleotides match TRBD2. This CDR3 has 16 amino acids. In germline, CDR1 is SNHLY, CDR2 FYNNEI. After removal of 6 bases from V and 0 bases from J, the junction contained 6 bases not matched to a gene. This chain's CDR3 is CASSGLAGVSYNEQFF. In DNA form, the CDR3 reads TGTGCCAGCAGCGGGTTAGCGGGAGTCTCCTACAATGAGCAGTTCTTC.

This chain connects TRBV5-1 to TRBJ2-7; 7 nucleotides match TRBD1. The CDR3 totals 16 residues. Germline lookup yields CDR1 SGHRS and CDR2 YFSETQ. J was trimmed by 3 bases and V by 0 bases; bases with no gene match: 9. CDR3: CASSLEGAGLGYEQYF. CDR3 in DNA: TGCGCCAGCAGCTTGGAGGGGGCAGGGCTGGGCTACGAGCAGTACTTC.

This chain connects TRBV13 to TRBJ1-3; no firm D call. V was shortened by 0 bases and J by 0 bases, with 15 bases between the two germline ends. CDR1 and CDR2 (germline): PRHDT, FYEKMQ (reference sequence). The CDR3 totals 18 residues. As DNA, the CDR3 is TGTGCCAGCAGCTTAGGCCTAGGTCCACTGATCTCTGGAAACACCATATATTTT. This translates into CASSLGLGPLISGNTIYF. Variable domain in full (rest from reference TRBV13 and TRBJ1-3): AAGVIQSPRHLIKEKRETATLKCYPIPRHDTVYWYQQGPGQDPQFLISFYEKMQSDKGSIPDRFSAQQFSDYHSELNMSSLELGDSALYFCASSLGLGPLISGNTIYFGEGSWLTVV.

The chain links TRBV7-2 to TRBJ2-3; D gene unclear. The CDR3 covers 15 residues. Trimming took off 2 bases at V and 0 bases at J, with 9 bases between the two ends. CDR1 is SGHTA and CDR2 is FQGNSA in the germline V gene. This CDR3 is CASSLWSTSTDTQYF. The CDR3 nucleotides are TGTGCCAGCAGCTTATGGTCCACTAGCACAGATACGCAGTATTTT.

The rearrangement links TRBV7-9 to TRBJ2-1, with TRBD2 matching 8 bases. The CDR3 consists of 16 residues. The J segment lost 2 bases and the V segment lost 3 bases, leaving 6 bases of the junction unmatched. Germline V CDR1 and CDR2: SEHNR, FQNEAQ (reference sequence). DNA of the CDR3: TGTGCCAGCAGCTTGGGCACGGGGGGGCCCTACAATGAGCAGTTCTTC. Residues: CASSLGTGGPYNEQFF.